These 25 T cell receptor beta chains were sequenced from one sample in a study of Tregs in tolerant kidney transplant recipients. Assay used: immunoSEQ multiplex PCR; TCRdb lists only in-frame clones, some missing. There are about 87,000 clones in the sample; more than 85% occur only once, and 0.46% lies in the top ten. The input for sequencing was CD4+ T cells from blood, taken before the transplant. These receptors originate from a human donor who received a combined kidney and bone marrow transplant.

This clone occurred once. The rearrangement uses TRBV5-1 and TRBJ2-3; a weak D match, TRBD2 (6 bases). Germline V gives CDR1 SGHRS, CDR2 YFSETQ. V gave up 2 bases and J gave up 2 bases, with 12 bases separating them. The CDR3 sequence is 15 residues long. This CDR3 reads CASSFGGHLTDTQYF. The DNA for the CDR3 is TGCGCCAGCAGCTTCGGAGGGCACCTCACAGATACGCAGTATTTT.

This chain links TRBV18 with TRBJ2-1, with 9 nucleotides matching TRBD1. The V gene's germline CDR1 is KGHSH and CDR2 LQKENI. J lost 4 bases, V lost 2 bases, and 6 bases had no gene match. The CDR3 contains 16 residues. The CDR3 here is CASSPGWDRAYNEQFF. CDR3 DNA sequence: TGTGCCAGCTCACCAGGATGGGACAGGGCTTACAATGAGCAGTTCTTC.

This chain connects TRBV5-1 to TRBJ1-1; D gene uncertain. V was clipped by 8 bases and J by 1 base, with 9 bases between them. CDR3 size: 12 residues. Germline CDR1 reads SGHRS; CDR2 reads YFSETQ. The chain's CDR3 is CASGRENTEAFF. The CDR3 DNA sequence: TGCGCCAGTGGACGGGAGAACACTGAAGCTTTCTTT.

V usage is TRBV18 and J usage is TRBJ1-1; D ambiguous. This CDR3 is built from 14 residues. Germline V gene sequence: CDR1 KGHSH, CDR2 LQKENI. Trimming took off 6 bases at V and 0 bases at J, with 11 bases between the two ends. CDR3 sequence: CASSRGEMNTEAFF. Written as DNA, the CDR3 is TGTGCCAGCTCCCGGGGAGAGATGAACACTGAAGCTTTCTTT.

The table lists this clone with a few counts. The junction does not match germline at one end; this may be a read error. V usage is TRBV7-2 and J usage is TRBJ2-5; D perhaps matches TRBD1 (5 bases). TRBJ2-7 explains the end of the DNA better; the J call may be wrong. Looked up from germline, CDR1 is SGHTA and CDR2 is FQGNSA. The CDR3 is 16 residues long. The chain's CDR3 is CASSLAGAPPSSEQYF. CDR3 bases: TGTGCCAGCAGCTTAGCTGGGGCCCCCCCCTCCTCCGAGCAGTACTTC.

The V and J genes are TRBV7-2 and TRBJ2-7; 11 bases fit TRBD2. Per the germline V gene, CDR1 is SGHTA and CDR2 is FQGNSA. V lost 4 bases and J lost 3; bases outside the gene matches: 8. This CDR3 contains 16 residues. CDR3 coding DNA: TGTGCCAGCAGCTCGCCGACTAGCGGGAAGGTCTACGAGCAGTACTTC. This codes for CASSSPTSGKVYEQYF.

The chain carries TRBV6-1 and TRBJ2-1, with 7 bases fitting TRBD2. Germline V gene data show CDR1 as MNHNS and CDR2 as SASEGT. The CDR3 loop spans 14 amino acids. J was trimmed by 4 bases and V by 2 bases; bases with no gene match: 2. The CDR3 nucleotides read TGTGCCAGCAGTGAACGCGGGGGATACAATGAGCAGTTCTTC. Translated: CASSERGGYNEQFF.

Comment on this clone: At one boundary the junction diverges from the germline segment, which might be a read error. Other DNA sequences of this sample code for an identical CDR3. The rearrangement joins TRBV6-1 to TRBJ1-6; unclear D gene. The CDR3 totals 15 residues. Germline V gene sequence: CDR1 MNHNS, CDR2 SASEGT. This chain's CDR3 is CASSEGASNNSPLHF. The CDR3 coding sequence is TGTGCCAGCAGTGAAGGGGCCTCTAATAATTCCCCCCTCCACTTT.

This clone was recorded only once. The gene calls are TRBV18 and TRBJ2-5; 9 bases are shared with TRBD2. The germline CDR1 and CDR2 sequences are KGHSH and LQKENI. Trimming took 4 bases from V and 3 from J; bases not matched to a gene: 15. CDR3 length: 18 amino acids. CDR3 in amino acids: CASSQRAIAGALKETQYF. The CDR3 coding sequence is TGTGCCAGCTCACAGAGGGCGATAGCGGGAGCGCTTAAAGAGACCCAGTACTTC.

The chain couples TRBV5-1 to TRBJ2-5; D is perhaps TRBD2 (6 bases). CDR1 is SGHRS and CDR2 is YFSETQ in the germline V gene. The CDR3 spans 15 residues. Between the trimmed V and J ends, which lost 1 base and 1 base, there was a span of 11 bases. Here the CDR3 reads CASSLFGRIQETQYF. The CDR3 DNA follows: TGCGCCAGCAGCTTGTTCGGGAGAATCCAAGAGACCCAGTACTTC.

The chain has TRBV28 and TRBJ2-7; tentative D call: TRBD2 (5 bases). The CDR3 covers 19 residues. The germline V gene has CDR1 MDHEN and CDR2 SYDVKM. Trimming pared 4 bases from V and 0 bases from J, leaving 25 bases between. The chain's CDR3 is CASSSLGLGVAAFSYEQYF. CDR3 bases: TGTGCCAGCAGTTCACTAGGTCTAGGCGTCGCGGCCTTCTCCTACGAGCAGTACTTC.

This chain joins TRBV6-6 and TRBJ2-7; 13 bases fit TRBD2. Per the germline V gene, CDR1 is MNHNY and CDR2 is SVGAGI (reference sequence). Germline trimming cut 7 bases from V and 6 bases from J; bases unmatched to any gene: 9. This CDR3 region has 15 residues. The CDR3 loop reads CASTQLAGGPIEQYF. The CDR3 DNA follows: TGTGCCAGCACCCAACTAGCGGGAGGGCCCATCGAGCAGTACTTC.

The rearrangement links TRBV19 to TRBJ2-3; 11 bases align to TRBD1. Germline V lookup: CDR1 LNHDA, CDR2 SQIVND (reference sequence). This CDR3 is 16 amino acids long. With 4 bases clipped from V and 7 bases from J, the junction kept 10 bases outside the gene matches. The CDR3 loop reads CASSTPPGTGGYTQYF. CDR3 DNA: TGTGCCAGTAGTACGCCACCCGGGACAGGGGGTTATACGCAGTATTTT.

With regard to this clone: This sample also contains other DNA sequences that code for the same CDR3. The J gene is TRBJ1-2, the V gene TRBV20-1, with D perhaps TRBD1 (6 bases). Per germline, CDR1 DFQATT and CDR2 SNEGSKA (reference sequence). The CDR3 sequence is 11 residues long. Trimming stripped 6 bases from V and 6 bases from J, with 11 bases between. DNA for the CDR3: TGCAGTGCGAGGGGGGGGCATGGCTACACCTTC. It is translated as CSARGGHGYTF.

This clone came up once. This chain joins TRBV2 and TRBJ1-5; D might be TRBD1 (6 bases). This CDR3 has 14 residues. Trimming cost V 5 bases and J 6 bases, with 14 bases left between them. Germline CDR1 SNHLY, CDR2 FYNNEI. DNA of the CDR3: TGTGCCAGCAGTTTTTCAGGGGAGGGTCAGCCCCAGCATTTT. Its protein is CASSFSGEGQPQHF. Using reference TRBV2 and TRBJ1-5 for the parts outside the CDR3, the full variable domain is EPEVTQTPSHQVTQMGQEVILRCVPISNHLYFYWYRQILGQKVEFLVSFYNNEISEKSEIFDDQFSVERPDGSNFTLKIRSTKLEDSAMYFCASSFSGEGQPQHFGDGTRLSIL.

The rearrangement uses TRBV5-5 and TRBJ2-5; 11 bases agree with TRBD1. The CDR3 runs to 15 residues. Germline CDR1 SGHKS, CDR2 YYEKEE (reference sequence). V shed 2 bases, J shed 3 bases, and the junction held 3 bases outside the gene matches. CDR3 protein: CASSFGTGGEETQYF. As DNA, the CDR3 is TGTGCCAGCAGCTTCGGGACAGGGGGTGAAGAGACCCAGTACTTC.

Note on this clone: Germline and junction disagree at one end, which may indicate a read error. The sample holds other DNA sequences that translate to the same CDR3. The CDR3 nucleotides read TGTGCCAGCAAACCAAGGGGGCGAAGACATTCCCCCCTCCACTTT. The encoded protein is CASKPRGRRHSPLHF. This chain connects TRBV28 to TRBJ1-6; TRBD1 agrees at 7 bases. There are 15 residues in the CDR3. Germline V gene data show CDR1 as MDHEN and CDR2 as SYDVKM.

Remarks on this clone: Germline and junction disagree at one end, which may indicate a read error. The chain combines TRBV28 with TRBJ1-6; TRBD1 agrees at 8 bases. CDR1 and CDR2 (germline): MDHEN, SYDVKM. The CDR3 sequence is 16 residues long. CDR3 amino acids: CASRSGGLVVGSPPHF. CDR3 bases: TGTGCCAGCAGATCAGGGGGCTTGGTCGTCGGTTCACCCCCCCACTTT.

The chain combines TRBV5-4 with TRBJ2-1; 12 positions agree with TRBD2. J was trimmed by 4 bases and V by 3 bases; bases with no gene match: 2. This CDR3 is built from 15 residues. CDR1 and CDR2 (germline): SGHNT, YYREEE (reference sequence). DNA for the CDR3: TGTGCCAGCAGCTCCACTAGCGGGGGGTACAATGAGCAGTTCTTC. It is translated as CASSSTSGGYNEQFF.

This clone was recorded a few times. CDR3 bases: TGCGCCAGCAGCTTGCCTTCCGGGAGGATGCTCTACGAGCAGTACTTC. Its protein product is CASSLPSGRMLYEQYF. The rearrangement links TRBV5-1 to TRBJ2-7; 7 nucleotides match TRBD2. Germline-derived CDR1 and CDR2 are SGHRS and YFSETQ. This CDR3 has 16 residues. The trim removed 1 base at V and 3 bases at J, leaving 10 bases unmatched.

About this clone itself: The sample holds other DNA sequences that translate to the same CDR3. The chain uses TRBV30 and TRBJ1-4; D might be TRBD1 (5 bases). Germline assignment: CDR1 GTSNPN and CDR2 SVGIG (reference sequence). This CDR3 has 15 residues. Trimming left V 0 bases short and J 4 bases short, with 12 bases between. The CDR3 DNA is TGTGCCTGGAGTGTAAAGGGACTGGATAATGAAAAACTGTTTTTT. Translating gives CAWSVKGLDNEKLFF.

The chain couples TRBV19 to TRBJ1-1; no definite D call. The CDR3 loop spans 14 amino acids. Germline CDR1 and CDR2: LNHDA and SQIVND (reference sequence). V was shortened by 3 bases and J by 0 bases, with 8 bases between the two germline ends. The CDR3 reads CASSILLLNTEAFF. CDR3 DNA: TGTGCCAGTAGTATCTTACTCTTGAACACTGAAGCTTTCTTT.

The gene calls are TRBV6-1 and TRBJ2-1; 10 bases map to TRBD2. With 7 bases clipped from V and 4 bases from J, the junction kept 7 bases outside the gene matches. The germline gives CDR1 MNHNS, CDR2 SASEGT. The CDR3 is 15 amino acids. As DNA, the CDR3 is TGTGCCAGCAAGGCTAGCGGGGGCCTTTACAATGAGCAGTTCTTC. It translates to CASKASGGLYNEQFF.

The table lists this clone with a few counts. V and J are TRBV28 and TRBJ2-3; 8 bases are shared with TRBD2. CDR3 length: 16 residues. Germline V gives CDR1 MDHEN, CDR2 SYDVKM. Unmatched junction bases numbered 11, after V lost 6 bases and J lost 3 bases. This CDR3 is CASSLAGGGLTDTQYF. The DNA for the CDR3 is TGTGCCAGCAGCCTTGCGGGGGGCGGGCTTACAGATACGCAGTATTTT.

This clone showed up just a few times. The chain employs TRBV5-4 and TRBJ2-3; no firm D call. V was trimmed by 2 bases and J by 3 bases, leaving 4 bases between them. Germline lookup yields CDR1 SGHNT and CDR2 YYREEE (reference sequence). CDR3 length: 12 amino acids. CDR3 protein: CASSFVTDTQYF. For the CDR3, the DNA is TGTGCCAGCAGCTTTGTAACAGATACGCAGTATTTT. The complete variable domain, with remaining parts taken from reference TRBV5-4 and TRBJ2-3, reads ETGVTQSPTHLIKTRGQQVTLRCSSQSGHNTVSWYQQALGQGPQFIFQYYREEENGRGNFPPRFSGLQFPNYSSELNVNALELDDSALYLCASSFVTDTQYFGPGTRLTVL.